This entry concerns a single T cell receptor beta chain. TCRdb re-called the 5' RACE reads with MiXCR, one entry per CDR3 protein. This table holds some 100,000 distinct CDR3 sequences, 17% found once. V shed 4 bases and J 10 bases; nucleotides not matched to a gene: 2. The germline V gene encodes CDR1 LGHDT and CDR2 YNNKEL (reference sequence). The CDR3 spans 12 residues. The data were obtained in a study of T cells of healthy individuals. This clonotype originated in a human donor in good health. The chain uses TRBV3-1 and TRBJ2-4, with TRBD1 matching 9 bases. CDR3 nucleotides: TGTGCCAGCAGCCCGACAGGGGGGATTCAGTACTTC. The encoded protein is CASSPTGGIQYF.